The 21 T cell receptor beta chains below were found in one sample sequenced in a study of regulatory T cells in long-lasting Graves disease. As for time point: persistent/refractory GD, antithyroid drugs over 5 years with positive TRAb. Isolated PBMC RNA provided the starting material for the TCR library. iRepertoire HTBI primers and Arm-PCR of CDR3 regions built TCR beta libraries. Via MiXCR, TCRdb re-called the multiplex PCR reads, giving one row per CDR3 protein. Among 350,000 to 450,000 distinct CDR3 sequences listed, roughly 20% were seen once. Sample: peripheral blood mononuclear cells (PBMCs), taken when the disease was refractory, from a patient treated with antithyroid drugs. Source of these receptors: a female donor with Graves disease.

The J gene is TRBJ1-5, the V gene TRBV6-1; D call uncertain. CDR1 and CDR2 (germline): MNHNS, SASEGT. With 6 bases removed from V and 2 bases from J, the gap between germline ends came to 14 bases. This CDR3 is built from 15 residues. CDR3: CASSPGLEGNQPQHF. The DNA for the CDR3 is TGTGCCAGCAGCCCGGGTCTCGAGGGCAATCAGCCCCAGCATTTT.

This clonotype was recorded many times. The rearrangement uses TRBV28 and TRBJ1-4; a possible D gene is TRBD1 (6 bases). Germline V gene data show CDR1 as MDHEN and CDR2 as SYDVKM. Trimming left V 2 bases short and J 3 bases short, with 16 bases between. CDR3 length equals 17 residues. CDR3: CASSLGQITGSNEKLFF. As DNA, the CDR3 is TGTGCCAGCAGTTTAGGACAGATCACCGGCTCTAATGAAAAACTGTTTTTT. The full variable domain, completed using reference TRBV28 and TRBJ1-4, is DVKVTQSSRYLVKRTGEKVFLECVQDMDHENMFWYRQDPGLGLRLIYFSYDVKMKEKGDIPEGYSVSREKKERFSLILESASTNQTSMYLCASSLGQITGSNEKLFFGSGTQLSVL.

Only a few counts were recorded for this clonotype. The rearrangement uses TRBV7-9 and TRBJ1-2, with D uncertain. Germline V gene lookup returns CDR1 SEHNR and CDR2 FQNEAQ (reference sequence). The CDR3 spans 11 residues. V lost 5 bases, J lost 13 bases, and 14 bases lay in between. CDR3 bases: TGTGCCAGCAGCCAAACAAGGGCCCTCACCTTC. Translation: CASSQTRALTF.

The chain joins TRBV4-1 to TRBJ2-4; 10 positions agree with TRBD1. The CDR3 length is 17 residues. Germline loops: CDR1 MGHRA, CDR2 YSYEKL. Trimming at V came to 3 bases and at J to 2 bases, leaving 7 bases not matched to a gene. The CDR3 nucleotides read TGCGCCAGCAGCCAGGAACCGGGACAGGGGACCAAAAACATTCAGTACTTC. Translation gives CASSQEPGQGTKNIQYF.

In this sample, this clonotype turned up a few times. The chain couples TRBV20-1 to TRBJ2-7, with 7 bases aligning to TRBD1. Germline CDR1 and CDR2: DFQATT and SNEGSKA (reference sequence). Losses at the gene ends were 6 bases for V and 3 bases for J; bases not matched to a gene: 11. CDR3 length equals 14 residues. The CDR3 loop reads CSAIRGQGNYEQYF. The CDR3 DNA reads as TGCAGTGCCATAAGGGGGCAGGGTAACTACGAGCAGTACTTC.

V and J are TRBV9 and TRBJ1-2, with unresolved D. Germline V lookup: CDR1 SGDLS, CDR2 YYNGEE. V was trimmed by 3 bases and J by 1 base, leaving 7 bases between them. The CDR3 totals 13 residues. The CDR3 spells CASSDGINYGYTF. The CDR3 coding sequence is TGTGCCAGCAGCGACGGGATTAACTATGGCTACACCTTC.

This clonotype was counted between two and nine times. The chain combines TRBV9 with TRBJ1-1; unclear D gene. The CDR3 contains 14 residues. The V and J ends lost 0 bases and 5 bases respectively, with 11 bases between them. Germline V lookup: CDR1 SGDLS, CDR2 YYNGEE. The DNA of the CDR3 is TGTGCCAGCAGCGTAGCTCAAGGTGGTACTGAAGCTTTCTTT. Its protein is CASSVAQGGTEAFF.

This clonotype showed up just a few times. The V and J genes are TRBV18 and TRBJ2-7; TRBD2 agrees at 7 bases. Losses at the gene ends were 5 bases for V and 0 bases for J; bases not matched to a gene: 4. Germline assignment: CDR1 KGHSH and CDR2 LQKENI. The CDR3 totals 14 residues. CDR3: CASSYKRDSYEQYF. The CDR3 DNA reads as TGTGCCAGCTCATACAAGCGGGACTCCTACGAGCAGTACTTC.

The V gene is TRBV27, the J gene TRBJ2-5, with unresolved D. In germline, CDR1 is MNHEY, CDR2 SMNVEV (reference sequence). This CDR3 comprises 13 residues. Trimming removed 5 bases from V and 5 bases from J, with 12 bases in between. CDR3 protein: CASSLGALETQYF. The CDR3 DNA reads TGTGCCAGCAGTCTAGGAGCCCTCGAGACCCAGTACTTC.

V and J are TRBV15 and TRBJ1-1; possibly TRBD1 for D (6 bases). The CDR3 is made up of 17 amino acids. The germline V gene has CDR1 LNHNV and CDR2 YYDKDF (reference sequence). V lost 3 bases and J lost 1, with 18 bases in between. CDR3 nucleotide sequence: TGTGCCACCAGCAGTCGCCCCGAATGGGGGGCGAACACTGAAGCTTTCTTT. The encoded protein is CATSSRPEWGANTEAFF.

The chain couples TRBV7-6 to TRBJ2-1, with 8 positions matching TRBD1. This CDR3 contains 16 residues. Germline CDR1 and CDR2: SGHVS and FNYEAQ. Trimming at V came to 2 bases and at J to 4 bases, leaving 7 bases not matched to a gene. The CDR3 region has the DNA TGTGCCAGCAGCTTACAGGGGGCGACACCATACAATGAGCAGTTCTTC. It codes for CASSLQGATPYNEQFF. Looking up the rest from reference TRBV7-6 and TRBJ2-1 gives the full variable domain: GAGVSQSPRYKVTKRGQDVALRCDPISGHVSLYWYRQALGQGPEFLTYFNYEAQQDKSGLPNDRFSAERPEGSISTLTIQRTEQRDSAMYRCASSLQGATPYNEQFFGPGTRLTVL.

The sample holds many counts of this clonotype. V usage is TRBV20-1 and J usage is TRBJ2-5; D gene uncertain. V shed 1 base and J shed 9 bases, with 9 bases lying between them. The CDR3 is 11 amino acids. Germline V gene data show CDR1 as DFQATT and CDR2 as SNEGSKA (reference sequence). CDR3 residues: CSARADAAQYF. Written as DNA, the CDR3 is TGCAGTGCTAGAGCCGACGCGGCCCAGTACTTC.

This clonotype was seen many times. The chain employs TRBV2 and TRBJ2-7; 7 positions match TRBD1. The CDR3 loop spans 14 amino acids. The V segment lost 6 bases and the J segment 4 bases; nucleotides outside the gene matches: 9. CDR1 and CDR2 (germline): SNHLY, FYNNEI. The CDR3 DNA reads TGTGCCAGCAGCCGGGACAGCAGACCTTACGAGCAGTACTTC. Translated, it gives CASSRDSRPYEQYF. Full variable domain (outside the CDR3, taken from reference TRBV2 and TRBJ2-7): EPEVTQTPSHQVTQMGQEVILRCVPISNHLYFYWYRQILGQKVEFLVSFYNNEISEKSEIFDDQFSVERPDGSNFTLKIRSTKLEDSAMYFCASSRDSRPYEQYFGPGTRLTVT.

The rearrangement uses TRBV13 and TRBJ2-7; D unclear. V was cut by 0 bases and J by 4 bases, with 10 bases left in between. The CDR3 totals 14 residues. Germline values: CDR1 PRHDT, CDR2 FYEKMQ (reference sequence). The CDR3: CASSLGVRPYEQYF. The CDR3 region has the DNA TGTGCCAGCAGCTTAGGCGTTAGACCTTACGAGCAGTACTTC.

In its sample, this clonotype was seen a few times. This rearrangement joins TRBV20-1 to TRBJ2-7, with TRBD2 identical over 8 bases. With V trimmed by 3 bases and J by 3 bases, 1 base remained unmatched. CDR3 length: 12 amino acids. Germline-derived CDR1 and CDR2 are DFQATT and SNEGSKA (reference sequence). This chain's CDR3 is CSARGTSYEQYF. CDR3 in DNA: TGCAGTGCTAGGGGGACTAGCTACGAGCAGTACTTC.

This clonotype was counted many times. The chain recombines TRBV2 with TRBJ2-2; 8 positions agree with TRBD2. Per the germline V gene, CDR1 is SNHLY and CDR2 is FYNNEI. CDR3 length equals 15 residues. Trimming removed 6 bases from V and 6 bases from J; junction bases left unmatched: 9. CDR3 nucleotides: TGTGCCAGCAGCCAAGGGGGACTAGTCGCCGGGGAGCTGTTTTTT. It translates to CASSQGGLVAGELFF.

This clonotype was observed a few times. This chain connects TRBV20-1 to TRBJ2-7, with 7 positions matching TRBD2. Germline V CDR1 and CDR2: DFQATT, SNEGSKA (reference sequence). The CDR3 has 15 amino acids. With 6 bases clipped from V and 3 bases from J, the junction kept 14 bases outside the gene matches. The CDR3 bases are TGCAGTGCCATGGATCTAGCGGCCCCGAACTACGAGCAGTACTTC. This sequence encodes CSAMDLAAPNYEQYF.

This clonotype was recorded at least ten times. The chain is built from TRBV28 and TRBJ2-7; 11 positions match TRBD2. This CDR3 has 15 amino acids. The germline CDR1 and CDR2 sequences are MDHEN and SYDVKM. The V and J ends lost 4 bases and 4 bases, in that order; junction bases with no gene match: 6. This CDR3 reads CASSYLAGGPYEQYF. The CDR3 DNA is TGTGCCAGCAGTTATTTAGCGGGAGGGCCTTACGAGCAGTACTTC.

This clonotype was counted only a few times. A much larger clone is a single base away; this may be a read error. This chain uses TRBV28 with TRBJ1-4, with D uncertain. CDR1 MDHEN and CDR2 SYDVKM come from the germline V gene. This CDR3 spans 11 amino acids. CDR3 DNA: TGTGTCAGCAGCTTAAATGAAAAACTGTTTTTT. Protein product: CVSSLNEKLFF.

This clonotype was detected once. V usage is TRBV5-1 and J usage is TRBJ2-5, with D possibly matching TRBD2 (5 bases). The CDR3 consists of 15 residues. The germline gives CDR1 SGHRS, CDR2 YFSETQ. With 3 bases removed from V and 3 bases from J, the gap between germline ends came to 15 bases. CDR3 DNA: TGCGCCAGCAGCTATGGTAGCGACTGGGAAGAGACCCAGTACTTC. Translated: CASSYGSDWEETQYF. Supplemented by reference TRBV5-1 and TRBJ2-5, the full variable domain reads KAGVTQTPRYLIKTRGQQVTLSCSPISGHRSVSWYQQTPGQGLQFLFEYFSETQRNKGNFPGRFSGRQFSNSRSEMNVSTLELGDSALYLCASSYGSDWEETQYFGPGTRLLVL.

The J gene is TRBJ1-3, the V gene TRBV3-1, with D possibly being TRBD1 (5 bases). This CDR3 contains 15 residues. Germline CDR1 and CDR2: LGHDT and YNNKEL (reference sequence). The V and J ends lost 6 bases and 0 bases respectively, with 12 bases between them. The CDR3 loop is CASSPRVASGNTIYF. Written as DNA, the CDR3 is TGTGCCAGCAGTCCCAGGGTTGCCTCTGGAAACACCATATATTTT. The variable domain in full, completed from reference TRBV3-1 and TRBJ1-3, reads DTAVSQTPKYLVTQMGNDKSIKCEQNLGHDTMYWYKQDSKKFLKIMFSYNNKELIINETVPNRFSPKSPDKAHLNLHINSLELGDSAVYFCASSPRVASGNTIYFGEGSWLTVV.